The clone carrying this TCR beta chain appeared many times. This sample was included in a study of neurological immune-mediated disorders. Using its own MiXCR run on the 5' RACE reads, TCRdb lists one record per CDR3 protein. The table includes approximately 130,000 distinct CDR3 sequences, 3% to 3.5% detected once. Germline CDR1 and CDR2: SGHRS and YFSETQ. V shed 5 bases, J shed 7 bases, and the junction held 11 bases outside the gene matches. This CDR3 region has 15 residues. Sequences were obtained from PBMCs. The V gene is TRBV5-1, the J gene TRBJ1-4; 7 bases fit TRBD1. The TCR sequence derives from a woman younger than 45 with multiple sclerosis. DNA for the CDR3: TGCGCCAGCAGGACGACAGGGAAGTCCTCTGAAAAACTGTTTTTT. Translated: CASRTTGKSSEKLFF.